Below are 2 T cell receptor beta chains sequenced from a single sample in a study of shared clonotypes between healthy human individuals. Libraries were prepared by immunoSEQ multiplex PCR; TCRdb keeps only in-frame clonotypes and omits some of them. Here the sample spans more than 1,200,000 clones, less than 99% being singletons. The sample taken for sequencing was naive CD4+ T cells sorted from blood. This sample's subset: CD45RA+ positively selected. The receptors originated from a man in his thirties or forties in good health.

The chain has TRBV5-1 and TRBJ2-7; the match to TRBD2 covers 10 bases. Germline CDR1 is SGHRS and CDR2 is YFSETQ. V gave up 4 bases and J gave up 6 bases; unmatched junction bases: 16. This CDR3 contains 17 residues. CDR3 region: CASSVNLGTSVWGEQYF. CDR3 sequence (DNA): TGCGCCAGCAGCGTAAACCTCGGGACTAGCGTCTGGGGCGAGCAGTACTTC. Drawing the rest from reference TRBV5-1 and TRBJ2-7, the complete variable domain is KAGVTQTPRYLIKTRGQQVTLSCSPISGHRSVSWYQQTPGQGLQFLFEYFSETQRNKGNFPGRFSGRQFSNSRSEMNVSTLELGDSALYLCASSVNLGTSVWGEQYFGPGTRLTVT.

The table lists this clone with a count of one. The rearrangement links TRBV15 to TRBJ2-4; tentative D call: TRBD1 (6 bases). This CDR3 comprises 14 residues. V was trimmed by 4 bases and J by 6 bases, leaving 13 bases between them. Germline loops: CDR1 LNHNV, CDR2 YYDKDF (reference sequence). The CDR3 reads CATSTSPDRNIQYF. The DNA for the CDR3 is TGTGCCACCAGCACATCCCCGGACAGAAACATTCAGTACTTC.